This TCR beta chain was sequenced for a study of T cell responses to AZD1222 COVID-19 vaccine. Study findings and constraints: Sampling captured repertoires only after the peak T cell response. A mostly white British donor set with more females was recruited, and clonal diversity was possibly underestimated. Spike-specific TCR breadth and depth went up after people got two AZD1222 doses.

The protocol was immunoSEQ multiplex PCR, while the TCRdb copy is restricted to in-frame clones and leaves out a portion. This sample has fewer than 50,000 clones, with about 92% found just once. Germline V CDR1 and CDR2: MDHEN, SYDVKM. The CDR3 runs to 17 residues. V was pared by 1 base and J by 4 bases, with 13 bases of the junction left unmatched. As to this clone: Its antigen is not known.

V and J are TRBV28 and TRBJ2-7; 7 positions agree with TRBD2. This clonotype was obtained from an adult who received the AZD1222 COVID-19 vaccine. The sample was peripheral blood, taken 28 days after the second AZD1222 dose. CDR3 bases: TGTGCCAGCAGTTTATTACCGGGTGCGGGGGAGGGATACGAGCAGTACTTC. Translating it yields CASSLLPGAGEGYEQYF.